Listed below are T cell receptor beta chains from one sample, sequenced in a study of T-cell reconstitution after alpha-beta-depleted transplantation in children. MiXCR was run by TCRdb on the PCR reads, yielding one entry per CDR3 protein. The sample has about 310,000 distinct CDR3 sequences, around 25% seen once. The source was PBMCs, mostly from graft donor cells, collected 180 days after TCRalphabeta/CD19-depleted stem cell transplant. The receptors were gathered from a male patient aged 10 to 17 who had a stem cell transplant for acute lymphoblastic leukemia, so the T cells may come from the graft donor. Both conserved end residues are part of each CDR3. A D gene is named only where the DNA matches it firmly. Clone size, where shown, is once, few, many, or a class for clones that have expanded.

d_gene: NA
abundance: few
j_gene: TRBJ1-2
v_gene: TRBV7-8
CDR3aa: CASSLAGGTGYTF
CDR3nt: TGTGCCAGCAGCTTAGCCGGGGGCACTGGCTACACCTTC

d_gene: NA
abundance: few
j_gene: TRBJ2-7
v_gene: TRBV6-5
CDR3aa: CASSYSPESYEQYF
CDR3nt: TGTGCCAGCAGTTACTCCCCGGAGTCCTACGAGCAGTACTTC

d_gene: TRBD1
abundance: few
j_gene: TRBJ2-7
v_gene: TRBV11-1
CDR3aa: CASSSPGQGSVRDYEQYF
CDR3nt: TGTGCCAGCAGCTCGCCGGGACAGGGATCAGTACGCGACTACGAGCAGTACTTC

d_gene: NA
abundance: few
j_gene: TRBJ2-1
v_gene: TRBV4-2
CDR3aa: CASSQPTIPDNEQFF
CDR3nt: TGTGCCAGCAGCCAACCGACGATCCCTGACAATGAGCAGTTCTTC

d_gene: TRBD1
abundance: NA
j_gene: TRBJ2-5
v_gene: TRBV5-1
CDR3aa: CASSLAGTEEETQYF
CDR3nt: TGCGCCAGCAGCTTGGCCGGGACAGAAGAAGAGACCCAGTACTTC

d_gene: TRBD1
abundance: many
j_gene: TRBJ2-5
v_gene: TRBV5-1
CDR3aa: CASSPSGGEETQYF
CDR3nt: TGCGCCAGCAGCCCATCAGGGGGCGAAGAGACCCAGTACTTC

d_gene: TRBD2
abundance: few
j_gene: TRBJ2-1
v_gene: TRBV12-3/TRBV12-4
CDR3aa: CASSLWGGVRNEQFF
CDR3nt: TGTGCCAGCAGCTTATGGGGGGGAGTCCGGAATGAGCAGTTCTTC

d_gene: NA
abundance: few
j_gene: TRBJ2-7
v_gene: TRBV14
CDR3aa: CASSRAAFYEQYF
CDR3nt: TGTGCCAGCAGCCGAGCAGCCTTCTACGAGCAGTACTTC

d_gene: TRBD2
abundance: few
j_gene: TRBJ2-1
v_gene: TRBV11-3
CDR3aa: CASSGGGTSKYEQFF
CDR3nt: TGTGCCAGCAGCGGAGGGGGGACTAGTAAGTATGAGCAGTTCTTC

d_gene: TRBD2
abundance: few
j_gene: TRBJ2-7
v_gene: TRBV27
CDR3aa: CASSLPGGWEYF
CDR3nt: TGTGCCAGCAGTTTGCCGGGGGGGTGGGAGTACTTC

d_gene: TRBD2
abundance: many
j_gene: TRBJ2-1
v_gene: TRBV20-1
CDR3aa: CSALAGGLKGSYNEQFF
CDR3nt: TGCAGTGCTCTAGCGGGGGGGCTAAAGGGGTCCTACAATGAGCAGTTCTTC

d_gene: NA
abundance: few
j_gene: TRBJ2-7
v_gene: TRBV5-1
CDR3aa: CASRHDNSYEQYF
CDR3nt: TGCGCCAGCAGACATGACAACTCCTACGAGCAGTACTTC

d_gene: TRBD2
abundance: NA
j_gene: TRBJ2-4
v_gene: TRBV5-6
CDR3aa: CASRVGGDLAKNIQYF
CDR3nt: TGTGCCAGCAGGGTTGGGGGGGATCTAGCCAAAAACATTCAGTACTTC

d_gene: TRBD1
abundance: few
j_gene: TRBJ2-5
v_gene: TRBV25-1
CDR3aa: CASGSRGHETQYF
CDR3nt: TGTGCCAGCGGTTCCAGGGGGCACGAGACCCAGTACTTC

d_gene: NA
abundance: NA
j_gene: TRBJ2-3
v_gene: TRBV6-2/TRBV6-3
CDR3aa: CASSYSPRTDTQYF
CDR3nt: TGTGCCAGCAGTTACTCTCCCCGCACAGATACGCAGTATTTT

d_gene: NA
abundance: many
j_gene: TRBJ1-5
v_gene: TRBV12-3/TRBV12-4
CDR3aa: CASNSRGENQPQHF
CDR3nt: TGTGCCAGCAACTCCCGAGGAGAAAATCAGCCCCAGCATTTT

d_gene: TRBD1
abundance: NA
j_gene: TRBJ1-3
v_gene: TRBV3-1
CDR3aa: CASSQAALLDRSSGNTIYF
CDR3nt: TGTGCCAGCAGCCAAGCAGCTTTGTTGGACAGGAGCTCTGGAAACACCATATATTTT

d_gene: TRBD2
abundance: NA
j_gene: TRBJ2-5
v_gene: TRBV4-1
CDR3aa: CASSQGLRSGSGETQYF
CDR3nt: TGCGCCAGCAGCCAAGGTCTCCGTAGCGGGAGTGGAGAGACCCAGTACTTC

d_gene: NA
abundance: many
j_gene: TRBJ2-1
v_gene: TRBV10-3
CDR3aa: CAISAAKQGRFVNEQFF
CDR3nt: TGTGCCATCAGTGCCGCCAAGCAGGGGAGGTTTGTGAATGAGCAGTTCTTC

d_gene: TRBD1
abundance: few
j_gene: TRBJ1-1
v_gene: TRBV29-1
CDR3aa: CSVVRQGIEAFF
CDR3nt: TGCAGCGTTGTCAGACAGGGGATAGAAGCTTTCTTT

d_gene: TRBD2
abundance: NA
j_gene: TRBJ2-1
v_gene: TRBV11-2
CDR3aa: CASSSDPLGLAGGWNEQFF
CDR3nt: TGTGCCAGCAGCTCAGATCCGTTAGGACTAGCGGGAGGTTGGAATGAGCAGTTCTTC

d_gene: TRBD2
abundance: NA
j_gene: TRBJ2-3
v_gene: TRBV5-1
CDR3aa: CASSLYSGRAVDTQYF
CDR3nt: TGCGCCAGCAGCTTGTATAGTGGGAGGGCCGTAGATACGCAGTATTTT

d_gene: TRBD2
abundance: NA
j_gene: TRBJ2-1
v_gene: TRBV12-3/TRBV12-4
CDR3aa: CASRRLAVYNEQFF
CDR3nt: TGTGCCAGTAGGAGACTAGCGGTTTACAATGAGCAGTTCTTC

d_gene: NA
abundance: NA
j_gene: TRBJ2-7
v_gene: TRBV20-1
CDR3aa: CSYGSQAYEQYF
CDR3nt: TGCAGTTACGGGAGCCAAGCCTACGAGCAGTACTTC

d_gene: NA
abundance: few
j_gene: TRBJ1-6
v_gene: TRBV12-3/TRBV12-4
CDR3aa: CASSLVGNNSPLHF
CDR3nt: TGTGCCAGCAGTCTCGTGGGGAATAATTCACCCCTCCACTTT

d_gene: TRBD2
abundance: NA
j_gene: TRBJ2-3
v_gene: TRBV11-2
CDR3aa: CASSPGSSGMTDTQYF
CDR3nt: TGTGCCAGCAGCCCCGGATCTAGCGGGATGACAGATACGCAGTATTTT

d_gene: NA
abundance: few
j_gene: TRBJ1-4
v_gene: TRBV9
CDR3aa: CASSVDTSNEKLFF
CDR3nt: TGTGCCAGCAGCGTAGACACCTCTAATGAAAAACTGTTTTTT

d_gene: NA
abundance: few
j_gene: TRBJ1-5
v_gene: TRBV12-3/TRBV12-4
CDR3aa: CASSPQGLSGQPQHF
CDR3nt: TGTGCCAGCAGTCCTCAGGGATTATCAGGCCAGCCCCAGCATTTT

d_gene: NA
abundance: NA
j_gene: TRBJ2-7
v_gene: TRBV5-1
CDR3aa: CASSPDPTVGARYEQYF
CDR3nt: TGCGCCAGCAGCCCTGACCCCACGGTGGGCGCCCGCTACGAGCAGTACTTC

d_gene: TRBD2
abundance: NA
j_gene: TRBJ2-1
v_gene: TRBV7-2
CDR3aa: CASSSRTRPYNEQFF
CDR3nt: TGTGCCAGCAGCTCCCGGACTAGACCCTACAATGAGCAGTTCTTC

d_gene: NA
abundance: many
j_gene: TRBJ1-1
v_gene: TRBV29-1
CDR3aa: CSAKPQGRMNTEAFF
CDR3nt: TGCAGCGCCAAACCCCAGGGCAGGATGAACACTGAAGCTTTCTTT

d_gene: NA
abundance: many
j_gene: TRBJ2-5
v_gene: TRBV5-1
CDR3aa: CASSPHGSRTETQYF
CDR3nt: TGCGCCAGCAGCCCCCATGGGTCCAGGACGGAGACCCAGTACTTC

d_gene: NA
abundance: once
j_gene: TRBJ2-1
v_gene: TRBV6-2/TRBV6-3
CDR3aa: CASKPKLWPGFPLHWNEQFF
CDR3nt: TGTGCCAGCAAACCGAAACTGTGGCCTGGGTTCCCTCTACATTGGAATGAGCAGTTCTTC

d_gene: NA
abundance: NA
j_gene: TRBJ2-3
v_gene: TRBV2
CDR3aa: CASRLTKDTQYF
CDR3nt: TGTGCCAGCAGACTGACCAAAGATACGCAGTATTTT

d_gene: NA
abundance: few
j_gene: TRBJ1-2
v_gene: TRBV7-3
CDR3aa: CASSPEGNYGYTF
CDR3nt: TGTGCCAGCAGTCCCGAGGGAAACTATGGCTACACCTTC

d_gene: NA
abundance: few
j_gene: TRBJ2-1
v_gene: TRBV7-9
CDR3aa: CASSDPGLASNEQFF
CDR3nt: TGTGCCAGCAGCGATCCGGGACTGGCTTCCAATGAGCAGTTCTTC

d_gene: TRBD1
abundance: NA
j_gene: TRBJ1-1
v_gene: TRBV6-1
CDR3aa: CASSKDRGNTEAFF
CDR3nt: TGTGCCAGCAGTAAGGACAGGGGGAACACTGAAGCTTTCTTT

d_gene: NA
abundance: few
j_gene: TRBJ2-1
v_gene: TRBV29-1
CDR3aa: CSVGGQSLGEQFF
CDR3nt: TGCAGCGTTGGGGGGCAATCCCTCGGTGAGCAGTTCTTC

d_gene: TRBD1
abundance: few
j_gene: TRBJ2-7
v_gene: TRBV5-1
CDR3aa: CASSGTGRYEQYF
CDR3nt: TGCGCCAGCAGCGGGACAGGGCGTTACGAGCAGTACTTC

d_gene: NA
abundance: NA
j_gene: TRBJ1-2
v_gene: TRBV27
CDR3aa: CASSYVGGSYGYTF
CDR3nt: TGTGCCAGCAGCTACGTCGGGGGTAGCTATGGCTACACCTTC

d_gene: NA
abundance: NA
j_gene: TRBJ2-3
v_gene: TRBV20-1
CDR3aa: CSAPRGFTSTDTQYF
CDR3nt: TGCAGTGCCCCACGGGGGTTCACTAGCACAGATACGCAGTATTTT

d_gene: TRBD2
abundance: NA
j_gene: TRBJ2-2
v_gene: TRBV5-1
CDR3aa: CASSLLAGGPGNGELFF
CDR3nt: TGCGCCAGCAGCCTTCTAGCGGGAGGGCCTGGGAACGGGGAGCTGTTTTTT

d_gene: TRBD1
abundance: NA
j_gene: TRBJ2-2
v_gene: TRBV29-1
CDR3aa: CSVLRTGTNTGELFF
CDR3nt: TGCAGCGTGCTCAGGACAGGGACGAACACCGGGGAGCTGTTTTTT

d_gene: NA
abundance: NA
j_gene: TRBJ2-5
v_gene: TRBV29-1
CDR3aa: CSSNEWETQYF
CDR3nt: TGCAGCTCGAATGAGTGGGAGACCCAGTACTTC

d_gene: TRBD2
abundance: few
j_gene: TRBJ2-1
v_gene: TRBV5-1
CDR3aa: CASSLRLAGVDNEQFF
CDR3nt: TGCGCCAGCAGCTTGAGGCTAGCGGGAGTGGACAATGAGCAGTTCTTC

d_gene: TRBD1
abundance: NA
j_gene: TRBJ2-5
v_gene: TRBV20-1
CDR3aa: CSVPDRAASGETQYF
CDR3nt: TGCAGTGTCCCGGACAGGGCCGCATCCGGGGAGACCCAGTACTTC

d_gene: TRBD1
abundance: few
j_gene: TRBJ2-7
v_gene: TRBV28
CDR3aa: CASRREDRASYEQYF
CDR3nt: TGTGCCAGCAGGCGTGAGGACAGGGCATCCTACGAGCAGTACTTC

d_gene: TRBD1
abundance: few
j_gene: TRBJ1-2
v_gene: TRBV2
CDR3aa: CASSSGTAKAGYTF
CDR3nt: TGTGCCAGCAGTTCCGGGACAGCTAAGGCGGGCTACACCTTC

d_gene: NA
abundance: few
j_gene: TRBJ2-7
v_gene: TRBV5-1
CDR3aa: CASSYPGGYEQYF
CDR3nt: TGCGCCAGCAGCTACCCCGGGGGCTACGAGCAGTACTTC

d_gene: TRBD2
abundance: many
j_gene: TRBJ2-1
v_gene: TRBV7-3
CDR3aa: CASSLRAGTYNEQFF
CDR3nt: TGTGCCAGCAGCCTGAGAGCGGGGACTTACAATGAGCAGTTCTTC

d_gene: NA
abundance: NA
j_gene: TRBJ2-7
v_gene: TRBV11-2
CDR3aa: CASSFGTPSYEQYF
CDR3nt: TGTGCCAGCAGCTTTGGGACACCCTCCTACGAGCAGTACTTC

d_gene: TRBD2
abundance: NA
j_gene: TRBJ2-4
v_gene: TRBV6-1
CDR3aa: CASSRAGGEGIQYF
CDR3nt: TGTGCCAGCAGTCGAGCGGGGGGCGAGGGCATTCAGTACTTC

d_gene: NA
abundance: NA
j_gene: TRBJ2-7
v_gene: TRBV20-1
CDR3aa: CSATGLGTYEQYF
CDR3nt: TGCAGTGCTACGGGGCTGGGTACCTACGAGCAGTACTTC

d_gene: TRBD2
abundance: few
j_gene: TRBJ2-3
v_gene: TRBV13
CDR3aa: CASSLIAGGIDTQYF
CDR3nt: TGTGCCAGCAGCTTAATAGCGGGAGGTATAGATACGCAGTATTTT

d_gene: NA
abundance: NA
j_gene: TRBJ2-5
v_gene: TRBV2
CDR3aa: CASSPLGGQVETQYF
CDR3nt: TGTGCCAGCAGCCCCCTCGGAGGGCAGGTGGAGACCCAGTACTTC

d_gene: NA
abundance: NA
j_gene: TRBJ2-1
v_gene: TRBV5-1
CDR3aa: CASTSQNYNEQFF
CDR3nt: TGCGCCAGCACCTCTCAAAACTACAATGAGCAGTTCTTC